This T cell receptor (beta chain) was captured in a study of control samples from healthy donors and cancer patients. The V gene's germline CDR1 is KGHSH and CDR2 LQKENI. The germline V and J ends were trimmed by 3 bases and 0 bases, with 12 bases remaining between them. The CDR3 is 16 amino acids. Only one count was recorded for this clone. Only in-frame clones appear in the TCRdb table, and some are missing; sequencing was by immunoSEQ multiplex PCR. The profile covers around 76,000 clones, with about 95% appearing a single time and over 5% taken by the ten largest. The rearrangement joins TRBV18 to TRBJ1-3; D not certain. The specimen was blood. The sequence was collected from a woman between 40 and 55 years old in good health. The CDR3 here is CASSPLTKSSGNTIYF. CDR3 coding DNA: TGTGCCAGCTCACCCCTTACAAAGTCCTCTGGAAACACCATATATTTT.